What follows are 17 T cell receptor beta chains derived from one specimen sequenced in a study of human T cells and chemical hapten exposure. MiXCR, run by TCRdb on the RACE reads, gives a single entry per CDR3 protein. The sample lists approximately 370,000 distinct CDR3 sequences; over 5% were seen once. Described time point: pre-sensitization, week 0. Noted treatment: therapeutic diphenylcyclopropenone sensitization with weekly scalp DPC. Sample: whole blood, taken in connection with sensitization to the hapten diphenylcyclopropenone (DPC). These receptors originate from a woman younger than 30 with alopecia areata. Some clones in this sample may be carry-over from other donors' samples.

About this clonotype: This may be a read error, as it is one base from a much larger clone. This chain uses TRBV20-1 with TRBJ2-3; TRBD1 aligns across 7 bases. The CDR3 has 15 amino acids. Germline V lookup: CDR1 DFQATT, CDR2 SNEGSKA (reference sequence). V trimming: 8 bases; J trimming: 2 bases; junction bases outside the gene matches: 13. The CDR3 is CSSIKPTGTTDTQYF. For the CDR3, the DNA is TGCAGTTCTATCAAGCCGACAGGGACCACAGATACGCAGTATTTT.

This clonotype has ten or more counts. The CDR3: CASSWEDYGYTF. Written as DNA, the CDR3 is TGTGCCAGCAGTTGGGAGGACTATGGCTACACCTTC. V usage is TRBV5-6 and J usage is TRBJ1-2; D gene uncertain. The CDR3 is 12 amino acids. V lost 5 bases and J 3 bases, leaving 8 bases between the germline ends. Germline assignment: CDR1 SGHDT and CDR2 YYEEEE. Drawing the rest from reference TRBV5-6 and TRBJ1-2, the complete variable domain is DAGVTQSPTHLIKTRGQQVTLRCSPKSGHDTVSWYQQALGQGPQFIFQYYEEEERQRGNFPDRFSGHQFPNYSSELNVNALLLGDSALYLCASSWEDYGYTFGSGTRLTVV.

The sample holds many counts of this clonotype. The genes are TRBV12-3 or TRBV12-4 and TRBJ2-7, with 12 positions matching TRBD2. The CDR3 consists of 15 residues. After removal of 6 bases from V and 2 bases from J, the junction contained 5 bases not matched to a gene. The CDR3 sequence: CASRRLAGAAYEQYF. CDR3 nucleotide sequence: TGTGCCAGCAGGAGACTAGCGGGGGCCGCCTACGAGCAGTACTTC.

Only a few counts were recorded for this clonotype. The V and J genes are TRBV27 and TRBJ2-3; no firm D call. Germline V gene lookup returns CDR1 MNHEY and CDR2 SMNVEV (reference sequence). The CDR3 is made up of 14 amino acids. V was pared by 1 base and J by 2 bases, with 7 bases between. DNA for the CDR3: TGTGCCAGCAGTTTATTACATTTCACAGATACGCAGTATTTT. This encodes CASSLLHFTDTQYF.

This clonotype was counted a few times. The V gene is TRBV6-5, the J gene TRBJ2-3, with 11 positions matching TRBD2. The CDR3 extends over 17 amino acids. The germline V gene encodes CDR1 MNHEY and CDR2 SVGAGI. V shed 4 bases and J 2 bases; nucleotides not matched to a gene: 8. CDR3 amino acids: CASSSRLAGSHTDTQYF. CDR3 DNA sequence: TGTGCCAGCAGTTCGCGACTAGCGGGGTCACACACAGATACGCAGTATTTT.

This clonotype was seen at least ten times. The V gene is TRBV28, the J gene TRBJ2-6; a weak D match, TRBD2 (6 bases). Per the germline V gene, CDR1 is MDHEN and CDR2 is SYDVKM. Trimming removed 9 bases at V and 1 base at J, with 19 bases between. This CDR3 is built from 17 residues. In DNA form, the CDR3 reads TGTGCCAGTCACCATCGGAGGGGCCCTTCTGGGGCCAACGTCCTGACTTTC. This codes for CASHHRRGPSGANVLTF. Drawing the rest from reference TRBV28 and TRBJ2-6, the complete variable domain is DVKVTQSSRYLVKRTGEKVFLECVQDMDHENMFWYRQDPGLGLRLIYFSYDVKMKEKGDIPEGYSVSREKKERFSLILESASTNQTSMYLCASHHRRGPSGANVLTFGAGSRLTVL.

A few counts support this clonotype. The CDR3: CASSFPAGRSGNTIYF. The DNA for the CDR3 is TGTGCCAGCAGCTTCCCGGCGGGACGCTCTGGAAACACCATATATTTT. The chain joins TRBV7-9 to TRBJ1-3; possibly TRBD1 for D (5 bases). Germline CDR1 and CDR2: SEHNR and FQNEAQ (reference sequence). The CDR3 runs 16 residues. The germline V and J ends were trimmed by 3 bases and 0 bases, with 12 bases remaining between them.

This clonotype was observed many times. V and J are TRBV3-1 and TRBJ1-1; D not resolved. CDR3 length equals 17 residues. Germline CDR1 and CDR2: LGHDT and YNNKEL (reference sequence). Trimming cost V 1 base and J 5 bases, with 20 bases left between them. This chain's CDR3 is CASSQGGPPLDETEAFF. DNA for the CDR3: TGTGCCAGCAGCCAAGGAGGGCCCCCGCTAGATGAGACTGAAGCTTTCTTT.

This clonotype came up a few times. The chain couples TRBV10-3 to TRBJ2-7; D uncertain. Germline V gene sequence: CDR1 ENHRY, CDR2 SYGVKD. Deletions cut 3 bases from V and 5 bases from J, with 8 bases between. The CDR3 is made up of 12 amino acids. The chain's CDR3 is CAISDRDHEQYF. DNA of the CDR3: TGTGCCATCAGTGACAGAGACCACGAGCAGTACTTC.

The chain uses TRBV7-9 and TRBJ2-1; 13 bases line up with TRBD2. Germline CDR1 is SEHNR and CDR2 is FQNEAQ (reference sequence). The CDR3 has 19 residues. V gave up 5 bases and J gave up 4 bases; unmatched junction bases: 14. CDR3 sequence reads: CASSHDYGTSGARYNEQFF. CDR3 bases: TGTGCCAGCAGCCACGACTATGGGACTAGCGGGGCGAGGTACAATGAGCAGTTCTTC.

This chain connects TRBV28 to TRBJ1-4; TRBD1 agrees at 8 bases. This CDR3 contains 15 residues. The V gene end was trimmed by 7 bases and the J gene end by 0 bases; junction bases not matched to a gene: 4. Germline V gives CDR1 MDHEN, CDR2 SYDVKM. CDR3 loop: CASNEGQATNEKLFF. The CDR3 region has the DNA TGTGCCAGCAACGAGGGACAGGCAACTAATGAAAAACTGTTTTTT.

The genes are TRBV27 and TRBJ2-1, with D uncertain. Germline CDR1 and CDR2: MNHEY and SMNVEV (reference sequence). The CDR3 totals 16 residues. V shed 3 bases and J shed 0 bases, with 12 bases lying between them. DNA of the CDR3: TGTGCCAGCAGTTTCTCCCCCTTTAGCTCCTACAATGAGCAGTTCTTC. Residues: CASSFSPFSSYNEQFF.

This clonotype was picked up a small number of times. In nucleotides, the CDR3 is TGTGCCAGCACCATGGACACCTTGAACACTGAAGCTTTCTTT. Protein sequence: CASTMDTLNTEAFF. The chain uses TRBV6-6 and TRBJ1-1, with D perhaps matching TRBD1 (5 bases). Trimming took off 7 bases at V and 0 bases at J, with 12 bases between the two ends. Germline V lookup: CDR1 MNHNY, CDR2 SVGAGI (reference sequence). The CDR3 extends over 14 amino acids.

The chain recombines TRBV3-1 with TRBJ2-1; TRBD2 matches at 12 bases. The J segment lost 4 bases and the V segment lost 4 bases, leaving 5 bases of the junction unmatched. The germline V gene has CDR1 LGHDT and CDR2 YNNKEL (reference sequence). This CDR3 contains 16 residues. The CDR3 nucleotides read TGTGCCAGCAGCCTCTTCGGGACTAGCGGGTACAATGAGCAGTTCTTC. This translates into CASSLFGTSGYNEQFF.

This clonotype appeared a few times. The genes are TRBV10-3 and TRBJ1-1, with D hard to call. With 8 bases removed from V and 1 base from J, the gap between germline ends came to 14 bases. This CDR3 has 14 amino acids. Germline V lookup: CDR1 ENHRY, CDR2 SYGVKD. This CDR3 is CAIHAGRGNTEAFF. DNA for the CDR3: TGTGCCATCCATGCAGGCCGGGGGAACACTGAAGCTTTCTTT.

This clonotype turned up a few times. V and J are TRBV12-3 or TRBV12-4 and TRBJ1-4; the match to TRBD1 covers 8 bases. This CDR3 has 14 amino acids. The V gene end was trimmed by 6 bases and the J gene end by 6 bases; junction bases not matched to a gene: 6. The CDR3, as DNA: TGTGCCAGCAGGCAGGGGGCGCAGGATGAAAAACTGTTTTTT. Translated, it gives CASRQGAQDEKLFF.

The table lists this clonotype with a few counts. The gene calls are TRBV6-2 or TRBV6-3 and TRBJ2-7, with D maybe TRBD1 (5 bases). The V gene lost 5 bases and the J gene lost 3 bases, with 11 bases spanning the gap. CDR3 length: 13 residues. CDR1 is MNHEY, CDR2 SVGEGT, per germline. The CDR3 is CASSLDRVYEQYF. CDR3 DNA: TGTGCCAGCAGTCTAGACAGAGTCTACGAGCAGTACTTC.